The sequence of this TCR beta chain was determined in a study of neurological immune-mediated disorders. Template-switch 5'RACE cDNA synthesis added a 10-nucleotide unique molecular identifier. TCRdb used MiXCR to reprocess the 5' RACE reads, holding one entry per CDR3 protein. The table shows more than 50,000 distinct CDR3 sequences, with 3.5% to 5% occurring only once. This clonotype has ten or more counts. Germline lookup yields CDR1 SGDLS and CDR2 YYNGEE. CDR3 length: 16 amino acids. V was pared by 0 bases and J by 9 bases, with 19 bases between. The sequenced material came from PBMCs. The source of this sequence is a young man with multiple sclerosis. The chain recombines TRBV9 with TRBJ2-1; perhaps TRBD2 as D (7 bases). In DNA, the CDR3 is TGTGCCAGCAGCGTAGGATGGGGGGGCAATTTTATTGAGCAGTTCTTC. This gives the protein CASSVGWGGNFIEQFF.